A selection of T cell receptor beta chains follows, all from one sample in a study of T cells in localized non-small cell lung cancer. Assay used: immunoSEQ multiplex PCR; TCRdb lists only in-frame clones, some missing. The sample has approximately 33,000 clones; around 90% are singletons. The specimen was peripheral blood, collected before any cancer treatment. Receptor source: a female donor older than 55 with stage I lung adenocarcinoma. The CDR3 runs from the conserved cysteine through the conserved F or W. The D gene is left open where the match is weak. Clone sizes are given selectively: once, few, many, or a class where the clone is expanded.

CDR3 protein: CASRPGLGGTEAFF
CDR3 DNA: TGTGCCAGCAGACCCGGACTGGGGGGCACTGAAGCTTTCTTT
D gene: NA
clone size: NA
J gene: TRBJ1-1
V gene: TRBV6-5

CDR3 protein: CASSLGRRGAEAFF
CDR3 DNA: TGTGCCAGCAGCTTAGGCAGGCGAGGGGCCGAAGCTTTCTTT
D gene: NA
clone size: NA
J gene: TRBJ1-1
V gene: TRBV7-3

CDR3 protein: CASSLRASYGYTF
CDR3 DNA: TGTGCCAGCAGCTTAAGGGCGAGCTATGGCTACACCTTC
D gene: NA
clone size: NA
J gene: TRBJ1-2
V gene: TRBV11-1

CDR3 protein: CATAGGSNTGELFF
CDR3 DNA: TGTGCGACCGCAGGAGGTTCGAACACCGGGGAGCTGTTTTTT
D gene: NA
clone size: NA
J gene: TRBJ2-2
V gene: TRBV7-9

CDR3 protein: CASSVQLTGAGGYTF
CDR3 DNA: TGTGCCAGTAGTGTTCAACTGACAGGGGCGGGAGGCTACACCTTC
D gene: TRBD1
clone size: NA
J gene: TRBJ1-2
V gene: TRBV19

CDR3 protein: CASSEKGGTGNTEAFF
CDR3 DNA: TGTGCCAGCAGTGAGAAGGGCGGGACAGGGAACACTGAAGCTTTCTTT
D gene: TRBD1
clone size: NA
J gene: TRBJ1-1
V gene: TRBV6-4

CDR3 protein: CASSLDAGGPNEQFF
CDR3 DNA: TGTGCCAGCAGCTTGGACGCGGGGGGGCCTAATGAGCAGTTCTTC
D gene: TRBD2
clone size: NA
J gene: TRBJ2-1
V gene: TRBV5-6

CDR3 protein: CASSPPRAGGPWDTQYF
CDR3 DNA: TGTGCCAGCTCACCACCCAGGGCGGGGGGGCCCTGGGATACGCAGTATTTT
D gene: TRBD2
clone size: once
J gene: TRBJ2-3
V gene: TRBV18

CDR3 protein: CASSLNPRTTKANYGYTF
CDR3 DNA: TGCGCCAGCAGCCTAAACCCCCGGACGACAAAAGCTAACTATGGCTACACCTTC
D gene: NA
clone size: NA
J gene: TRBJ1-2
V gene: TRBV4-1

CDR3 protein: CASSLAWTGRDYGYTF
CDR3 DNA: TGCGCCAGCAGCTTGGCGTGGACAGGGCGAGACTATGGCTACACCTTC
D gene: TRBD1
clone size: NA
J gene: TRBJ1-2
V gene: TRBV5-1

CDR3 protein: CASSLDQFSNQPQHF
CDR3 DNA: TGTGCCAGCAGCTTAGATCAGTTTTCAAATCAGCCCCAGCATTTT
D gene: NA
clone size: NA
J gene: TRBJ1-5
V gene: TRBV7-2

CDR3 protein: CASSLNAGGRGTEAFF
CDR3 DNA: TGTGCCAGCAGCCTCAATGCGGGGGGGCGAGGAACTGAAGCTTTCTTT
D gene: NA
clone size: NA
J gene: TRBJ1-1
V gene: TRBV28

CDR3 protein: CASTVGQGYNQPQHF
CDR3 DNA: TGTGCCAGTACCGTCGGGCAGGGCTACAATCAGCCCCAGCATTTT
D gene: NA
clone size: NA
J gene: TRBJ1-5
V gene: TRBV19

CDR3 protein: CASSLASGANEQFF
CDR3 DNA: TGTGCCAGCAGCTTGGCTAGCGGGGCCAATGAGCAGTTCTTC
D gene: TRBD2
clone size: NA
J gene: TRBJ2-1
V gene: TRBV5-4

CDR3 protein: CASSPGQGATNEKLFF
CDR3 DNA: TGCGCCAGCAGCCCCGGACAGGGGGCAACTAATGAAAAACTGTTTTTT
D gene: TRBD1
clone size: NA
J gene: TRBJ1-4
V gene: TRBV5-1

CDR3 protein: CASSYSTVRDTEAFF
CDR3 DNA: TGTGCCAGCAGTTACTCGACCGTTAGAGACACTGAAGCTTTCTTT
D gene: NA
clone size: NA
J gene: TRBJ1-1
V gene: TRBV6-5

CDR3 protein: CASRPLQGANSPLHF
CDR3 DNA: TGTGCCAGCAGGCCCCTACAGGGCGCCAATTCACCCCTCCACTTT
D gene: NA
clone size: NA
J gene: TRBJ1-6
V gene: TRBV5-6

CDR3 protein: CASSLGEANVLTF
CDR3 DNA: TGTGCCAGCAGCTTAGGGGAGGCCAACGTCCTGACTTTC
D gene: NA
clone size: NA
J gene: TRBJ2-6
V gene: TRBV7-9

CDR3 protein: CASSLGDDSQETQYF
CDR3 DNA: TGTGCCAGCAGCTTAGGAGATGACAGTCAAGAGACCCAGTACTTC
D gene: NA
clone size: NA
J gene: TRBJ2-5
V gene: TRBV7-9

CDR3 protein: CSVEEWTGTNTGELFF
CDR3 DNA: TGCAGCGTTGAAGAGTGGACAGGGACCAACACCGGGGAGCTGTTTTTT
D gene: TRBD1
clone size: NA
J gene: TRBJ2-2
V gene: TRBV29-1

CDR3 protein: CASGTGAPLRELFF
CDR3 DNA: TGTGCCAGCGGGACAGGGGCTCCCCTTAGGGAACTGTTTTTT
D gene: TRBD1
clone size: NA
J gene: TRBJ1-4
V gene: TRBV7-2

CDR3 protein: CASSAGVWAGFQETQYF
CDR3 DNA: TGTGCCAGCAGTGCGGGAGTCTGGGCAGGCTTCCAAGAGACCCAGTACTTC
D gene: NA
clone size: NA
J gene: TRBJ2-5
V gene: TRBV6-1

CDR3 protein: CAITLGSTNEKLFF
CDR3 DNA: TGTGCCATCACTCTGGGTTCAACTAATGAAAAACTGTTTTTT
D gene: NA
clone size: NA
J gene: TRBJ1-4
V gene: TRBV2

CDR3 protein: CASSIPGKNTEAFF
CDR3 DNA: TGTGCCAGTAGTATTCCTGGGAAGAACACTGAAGCTTTCTTT
D gene: NA
clone size: NA
J gene: TRBJ1-1
V gene: TRBV19

CDR3 protein: CASSWTSGGGRDTQYF
CDR3 DNA: TGTGCCAGTAGTTGGACTAGCGGGGGGGGCCGGGATACGCAGTATTTT
D gene: TRBD2
clone size: NA
J gene: TRBJ2-3
V gene: TRBV19

CDR3 protein: CASSSRRSSSYNEQFF
CDR3 DNA: TGTGCCAGCAGCTCACGCAGGTCTAGCTCCTACAATGAGCAGTTCTTC
D gene: NA
clone size: NA
J gene: TRBJ2-1
V gene: TRBV7-2

CDR3 protein: CASSSAGLSSYEQYF
CDR3 DNA: TGTGCCAGCAGTTCCGCAGGTCTTTCCTCCTACGAGCAGTACTTC
D gene: NA
clone size: NA
J gene: TRBJ2-7
V gene: TRBV6-5

CDR3 protein: CASRRSREGVYGYTF
CDR3 DNA: TGTGCCAGCAGACGGTCTAGGGAAGGGGTATATGGCTACACCTTC
D gene: NA
clone size: NA
J gene: TRBJ1-2
V gene: TRBV6-5

CDR3 protein: CASSFRQGAFEKLFF
CDR3 DNA: TGTGCCAGCAGCTTCCGACAGGGGGCGTTTGAAAAACTGTTTTTT
D gene: TRBD1
clone size: NA
J gene: TRBJ1-4
V gene: TRBV5-4

CDR3 protein: CASSEDGLSNQPQHF
CDR3 DNA: TGTGCCAGCAGTGAGGACGGCCTTAGCAATCAGCCCCAGCATTTT
D gene: NA
clone size: few
J gene: TRBJ1-5
V gene: TRBV25-1

CDR3 protein: CASSLGRDRTNEKLFF
CDR3 DNA: TGTGCCAGCAGCCTCGGACGTGATAGAACTAATGAAAAACTGTTTTTT
D gene: NA
clone size: few
J gene: TRBJ1-4
V gene: TRBV6-4

CDR3 protein: CASSLVDFEAFF
CDR3 DNA: TGTGCCAGCAGCTTAGTGGATTTTGAAGCTTTCTTT
D gene: NA
clone size: NA
J gene: TRBJ1-1
V gene: TRBV7-2

CDR3 protein: CASSQSLFQGARNSPLHF
CDR3 DNA: TGTGCCAGCAGCCAATCTCTGTTCCAGGGGGCCAGAAATTCACCCCTCCACTTT
D gene: TRBD1
clone size: few
J gene: TRBJ1-6
V gene: TRBV14

CDR3 protein: CASSYSLETQYF
CDR3 DNA: TGTGCCAGCAGTTACTCGCTAGAGACCCAGTACTTC
D gene: NA
clone size: NA
J gene: TRBJ2-5
V gene: TRBV6-6

CDR3 protein: CASSLVTVEAFF
CDR3 DNA: TGTGCCAGCAGCTTGGTGACAGTTGAAGCTTTCTTT
D gene: NA
clone size: NA
J gene: TRBJ1-1
V gene: TRBV7-9

CDR3 protein: CASSLRNIQYF
CDR3 DNA: TGTGCCAGCAGCTTACGAAACATTCAGTACTTC
D gene: NA
clone size: few
J gene: TRBJ2-4
V gene: TRBV7-9

CDR3 protein: CATSPRTVPTEAFF
CDR3 DNA: TGTGCCACCAGCCCCCGGACAGTACCTACTGAAGCTTTCTTT
D gene: NA
clone size: NA
J gene: TRBJ1-1
V gene: TRBV15

CDR3 protein: CASRGQTNEAFF
CDR3 DNA: TGTGCCAGCAGGGGACAGACGAATGAAGCTTTCTTT
D gene: TRBD1
clone size: few
J gene: TRBJ1-1
V gene: TRBV2

CDR3 protein: CASSQVAGWLNTEAFF
CDR3 DNA: TGCGCCAGCAGCCAAGTGGCAGGGTGGTTGAACACTGAAGCTTTCTTT
D gene: NA
clone size: NA
J gene: TRBJ1-1
V gene: TRBV4-1

CDR3 protein: CASSQGKAGRYTEAFF
CDR3 DNA: TGCGCCAGCAGCCAAGGTAAGGCAGGACGATACACTGAAGCTTTCTTT
D gene: NA
clone size: few
J gene: TRBJ1-1
V gene: TRBV4-1

CDR3 protein: CASSLQGQGNTEAFF
CDR3 DNA: TGTGCCAGCAGCTTACAGGGACAGGGAAACACTGAAGCTTTCTTT
D gene: TRBD1
clone size: NA
J gene: TRBJ1-1
V gene: TRBV7-9

CDR3 protein: CASSLGLGQGNSPLHF
CDR3 DNA: TGCGCCAGCAGCTTGGGTTTAGGACAGGGGAATTCACCCCTCCACTTT
D gene: TRBD1
clone size: NA
J gene: TRBJ1-6
V gene: TRBV5-1

CDR3 protein: CASSDRGNTGELFF
CDR3 DNA: TGTGCCAGCAGTGATCGGGGAAACACCGGGGAGCTGTTTTTT
D gene: NA
clone size: once
J gene: TRBJ2-2
V gene: TRBV6-1

CDR3 protein: CASSIRQGMGKGKLFF
CDR3 DNA: TGTGCCAGCAGCATTAGACAGGGGATGGGTAAAGGAAAACTGTTTTTT
D gene: TRBD1
clone size: NA
J gene: TRBJ1-4
V gene: TRBV5-5

CDR3 protein: CASSEYGNPSYGYTF
CDR3 DNA: TGTGCCAGCAGTGAATACGGCAATCCCAGCTATGGCTACACCTTC
D gene: NA
clone size: NA
J gene: TRBJ1-2
V gene: TRBV25-1

CDR3 protein: CASRLGQGFYNEQFF
CDR3 DNA: TGCGCCAGCAGGTTGGGACAGGGATTCTACAATGAGCAGTTCTTC
D gene: TRBD1
clone size: NA
J gene: TRBJ2-1
V gene: TRBV5-1

CDR3 protein: CASSVSDRGRQPQHF
CDR3 DNA: TGTGCCAGCAGTGTTTCGGACAGGGGTAGGCAGCCCCAGCATTTT
D gene: TRBD1
clone size: once
J gene: TRBJ1-5
V gene: TRBV6-1

CDR3 protein: CASSLGGHRNYGYTF
CDR3 DNA: TGTGCCAGCAGCTTGGGGGGACACCGGAACTATGGCTACACCTTC
D gene: NA
clone size: NA
J gene: TRBJ1-2
V gene: TRBV5-4

CDR3 protein: CASSLELISTDTQYF
CDR3 DNA: TGTGCCAGCAGCTTAGAACTGATTAGCACAGATACGCAGTATTTT
D gene: NA
clone size: NA
J gene: TRBJ2-3
V gene: TRBV7-9

CDR3 protein: CASSLRWNNSPLHF
CDR3 DNA: TGTGCCAGCAGTTTGAGATGGAATAATTCACCCCTCCACTTT
D gene: NA
clone size: NA
J gene: TRBJ1-6
V gene: TRBV28

CDR3 protein: CASSPSGSGNTIYF
CDR3 DNA: TGTGCCAGCAGCCCCAGCGGATCTGGAAACACCATATATTTT
D gene: NA
clone size: NA
J gene: TRBJ1-3
V gene: TRBV14

CDR3 protein: CASILGGPGNHNEQFF
CDR3 DNA: TGTGCCAGCATACTGGGAGGGCCAGGGAATCACAATGAGCAGTTCTTC
D gene: TRBD2
clone size: NA
J gene: TRBJ2-1
V gene: TRBV28

CDR3 protein: CASSLYREGETQYF
CDR3 DNA: TGTGCCAGCAGCTTGTACAGGGAGGGAGAGACCCAGTACTTC
D gene: NA
clone size: NA
J gene: TRBJ2-5
V gene: TRBV5-8

CDR3 protein: CASSVVWGAYNEQFF
CDR3 DNA: TGTGCCAGCAGCGTAGTGTGGGGGGCATACAATGAGCAGTTCTTC
D gene: NA
clone size: NA
J gene: TRBJ2-1
V gene: TRBV9

CDR3 protein: CAISGRTGGTGELFF
CDR3 DNA: TGTGCCATCAGTGGTAGGACAGGGGGAACCGGGGAGCTGTTTTTT
D gene: TRBD1
clone size: NA
J gene: TRBJ2-2
V gene: TRBV10-3

CDR3 protein: CASSLAGRAEKLFF
CDR3 DNA: TGTGCCAGCAGCTTAGCTGGCCGTGCGGAAAAACTGTTTTTT
D gene: NA
clone size: NA
J gene: TRBJ1-4
V gene: TRBV7-9

CDR3 protein: CASSPAARTDTQYF
CDR3 DNA: TGCGCCAGCAGCCCAGCGGCCCGCACAGATACGCAGTATTTT
D gene: NA
clone size: once
J gene: TRBJ2-3
V gene: TRBV5-1